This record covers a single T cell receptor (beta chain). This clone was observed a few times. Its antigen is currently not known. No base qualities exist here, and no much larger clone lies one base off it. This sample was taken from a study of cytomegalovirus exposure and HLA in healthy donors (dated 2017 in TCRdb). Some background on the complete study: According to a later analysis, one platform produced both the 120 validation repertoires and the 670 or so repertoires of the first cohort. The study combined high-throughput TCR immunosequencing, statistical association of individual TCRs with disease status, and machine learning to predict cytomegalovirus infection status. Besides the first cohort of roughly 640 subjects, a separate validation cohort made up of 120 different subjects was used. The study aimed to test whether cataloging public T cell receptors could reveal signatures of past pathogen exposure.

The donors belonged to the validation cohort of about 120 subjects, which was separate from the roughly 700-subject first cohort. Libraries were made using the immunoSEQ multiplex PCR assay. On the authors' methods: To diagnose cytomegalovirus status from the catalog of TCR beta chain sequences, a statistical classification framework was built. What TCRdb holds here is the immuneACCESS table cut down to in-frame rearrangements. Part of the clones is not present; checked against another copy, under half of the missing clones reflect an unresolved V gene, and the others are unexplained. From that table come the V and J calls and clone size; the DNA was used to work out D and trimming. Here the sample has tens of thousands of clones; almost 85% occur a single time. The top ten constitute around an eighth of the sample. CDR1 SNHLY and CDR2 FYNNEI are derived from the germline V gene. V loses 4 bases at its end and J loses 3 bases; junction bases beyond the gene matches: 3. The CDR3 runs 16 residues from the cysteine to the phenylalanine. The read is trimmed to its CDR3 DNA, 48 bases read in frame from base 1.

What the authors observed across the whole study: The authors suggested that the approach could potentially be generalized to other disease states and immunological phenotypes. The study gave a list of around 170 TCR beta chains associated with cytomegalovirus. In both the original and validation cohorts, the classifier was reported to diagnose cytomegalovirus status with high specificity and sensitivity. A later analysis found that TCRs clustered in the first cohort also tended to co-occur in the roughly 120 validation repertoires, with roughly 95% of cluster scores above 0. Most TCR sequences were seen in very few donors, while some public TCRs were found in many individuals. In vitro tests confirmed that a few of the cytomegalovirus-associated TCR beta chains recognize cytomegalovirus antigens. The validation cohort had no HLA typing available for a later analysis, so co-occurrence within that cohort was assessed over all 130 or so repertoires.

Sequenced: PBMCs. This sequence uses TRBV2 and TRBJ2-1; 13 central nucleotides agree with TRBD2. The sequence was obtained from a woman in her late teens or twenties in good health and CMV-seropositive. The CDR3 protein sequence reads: CASSGTSGGDYNEQFF. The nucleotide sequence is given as TGTGCCAGCAGTGGGACTAGCGGGGGAGACTACAATGAGCAGTTCTTC.